The following is a T cell receptor (beta chain) sequence with its context. There is no known antigen for this receptor. Base qualities are not recorded, but no much larger clone differs from it by a single base. CDR1 and CDR2 are drawn from the germline V gene (reference sequence): LNHDA, SQIVND. Inclusive of the bounding cysteine and phenylalanine, the CDR3 is 14 residues long. The CDR3 DNA has 42 bases and is translated from base 1. V loses 5 bases at its end and J loses 1 base; junction bases beyond the gene matches: 4. This sample is part of a study of cytomegalovirus exposure and HLA in healthy donors (dated by TCRdb to about 2017). Notes on the research overall: An earlier analysis of approximately 640 of the donors reported approximately 300 Gb of sequence data and some 120 million unique TCR beta sequences from 190 million or so T cells. An early release that covered roughly 600 HLA-typed donors contained around 330 gigabases of sequencing data and approximately 85 million unique TCR sequences. Of the roughly 400 genotyped donors, over 65% fell in the genetic ancestry cluster associated with self-reported Caucasian donors. The study aimed to test whether signatures of past pathogen exposure could be identified by cataloging public T cell receptors. The T cell repertoires of several hundred subjects were profiled by immunosequencing and related to cytomegalovirus serostatus. In addition to the first cohort of 666 subjects, a separate validation cohort of approximately 130 different subjects was used. The study combined high-throughput TCR immunosequencing, statistical association of individual TCRs with disease status, and machine learning to predict cytomegalovirus infection status. In a later analysis, previously published TCR beta repertoires from several hundred donors were re-analyzed and high-resolution HLA genotyping was added so that TCR occurrence patterns could be studied. In the later analysis, no new phenotypic data were used to find candidate immune exposures; instead, reliance was placed on TCR beta sequences and their occurrence across donors. An earlier analysis of fewer than 750 of the donors used high-throughput TCR beta sequencing to judge whether each TCR beta V gene segment behaved as functional or pseudogenic. Alongside the repertoire data, information on donor age, sex, ethnicity and CMV serostatus was compiled. Genome-wide SNP genotypes for about 65% of the 666 donors were used in a later genetic analysis, which treated that subset as a discovery cohort. All discovery cohort repertoires had been generated on a single sequencing platform. Both class I and class II loci were covered by HLA typing, at four-digit resolution. Typing coverage varied by locus: about 620-640 donors for A, B, C, DRB1 and DQB1; about 520 for DQA1; about 600 for DPA1; 400 to 480 for DPB1. Roughly 5 DR-DQ haplotypes were handled as single units for association and clustering, since linkage in the cohort was strong. Across approximately 400 genotyped donors of the cohort, an average of about 240,000 unique TCR beta nucleotide sequences per donor were sequenced, and roughly a sixth of those sequences were non-productive.

Receptor libraries were prepared by the immunoSEQ multiplex PCR assay. For the multiplex PCR, a mixture combining 60 forward primers for TCR Vbeta segments and 13 reverse primers for TCR Jbeta segments was used. The CDR3 region of rearranged TCR beta genes was amplified from genomic DNA by a multiplex PCR assay. Amplified TCR beta libraries were sequenced as 87-base-pair reads on the Illumina HiSeq System. Per the original workflow: In a later analysis, some 80 million unique TCR beta chains were counted across the 666 repertoires, and about 10 million of these chains were shared by at least two donors. A nearest-neighbor algorithm error-corrected the raw reads and collapsed the reads into unique sequences, merging closely related sequences to remove PCR and sequencing errors. V, D and J gene segments were assigned by aligning CDR3 sequences to IMGT reference sequences. For a sequence to be retained, a match of at least six nucleotides was required to both a V gene segment and a J gene segment. A rearrangement was called productive if the CDR3 had no stop codons and remained in frame with V and J, and every other rearrangement was called non-productive. CDR3 was defined according to IMGT convention as the region running from the second conserved V-encoded cysteine to the conserved J-encoded phenylalanine. The earlier analysis of about 560 of the donors excluded any sequence lacking an unambiguous match to a single V gene segment. An earlier analysis of several hundred of the donors called V segments functional above 56.7% productive rearrangements and segregating when the between-donor standard deviation exceeded 5%. A statistical classification framework was built for diagnosing cytomegalovirus status from the catalog of TCR beta chain sequences. A later analysis assigned V and J genes by comparing TCR nucleotide sequences with IMGT/GENE-DB human TR gene sequences. In a later analysis, CDR3 sequences and most-parsimonious VDJ recombination scenarios were assigned using the TCRdist pipeline. In a later analysis, each TCR beta chain was defined by its CDR3 amino acid sequence together with its V-gene family, and reads without a unique V-gene family were excluded. To address suspected cross-contamination and a sequencing artifact, a later analysis removed roughly 580 highly shared, low-generation-probability nucleotide sequences. In a later analysis, a clonal expansion index for each public chain was calculated from normalized within-repertoire ranks of inferred template counts. Generation probabilities in a later analysis came from a VDJ recombination model fitted to out-of-frame rearrangements, and those results were checked against IGoR. Hypergeometric tests were used in a later analysis to score TCR-TCR, TCR-HLA and TCR-CMV co-occurrence, with a repertoire-size bias correction applied to the TCR pairs. To estimate false discovery rates, a later analysis permuted the HLA or CMV assignments 20 times. In a later analysis, co-occurring TCRs were grouped with DBSCAN, and TCRdist sequence similarity was added when clustering was performed within HLA-allele-positive subsets. Repertoires with fewer than 30,000 or more than 120,000 public chains were left out of co-occurrence clustering, as were roughly five repertoires with anomalous nucleotide sharing. Sourced from immuneACCESS, this table was stored by TCRdb with only in-frame sequences that have V and J called. A share of the clones is absent; for the studies checked, an unresolved V gene accounts for under half, and the remainder has no known explanation. D and trimming come from the DNA, and the V and J calls and clone size come from that table. The sample table contains about 59,000 clones; only one count was recorded for about four fifths of them. Nearly 4% of the sample is held by the ten biggest clonotypes.

General findings and caveats noted by the study authors: For the cohort, immune exposure information was limited to CMV serostatus. In a later analysis, most CMV-associated TCR beta chains were found to appear HLA-restricted, with HLA associations seemingly driven largely by CMV exposure. Because HLA typing was unavailable for some donors at each locus, only the typed subset was used in association tests. Several of the top co-occurrence clusters appeared to be linked to parvovirus B19, influenza, CMV and Epstein-Barr virus, according to a later analysis. Correlated functional status among segregating V segments might reflect linkage disequilibrium, but an unknown experimental factor could not be ruled out. Across donors, most TCR sequences were observed very rarely, whereas some public TCRs were present in many individuals. A few of the identified cytomegalovirus-associated TCR beta chains were confirmed in vitro to be specific for cytomegalovirus antigens. Compared with equally common non-associated chains, HLA-associated TCR beta chains in a later analysis were more clonally expanded and had lower generation probabilities. The authors suggested that the approach could potentially be extended to other disease states and immunological phenotypes. A later analysis associated about 18,000 TCR beta sequences with specific HLA alleles at a false discovery rate of 0.05. The cohort was sequenced for TCR beta chains only, and without alpha or paired-chain data the features that could be detected were limited. A further reported finding was that TCR beta sequences accurately predicted the HLA-A and HLA-B alleles for most subjects in the first cohort. An association between a missense DCLRE1C variant and V-gene and J-gene trimming of TCR beta chains was found in a later genetic analysis and replicated in an independent cohort. Because counts were too low, some 17 rarely observed V segments, including chromosome 9 orphons, were left out of the earlier analysis of over 550 of the donors. The classifier was reported to diagnose cytomegalovirus status with high specificity and sensitivity in both the original and validation cohorts. The study listed 150 to 200 TCR beta chains as associated with cytomegalovirus. Broadly in line with IMGT annotations, most TCR beta V segments showed up in productive rearrangements about 87% or about 30% of the time in an earlier analysis of some 590 of the donors. When HLA alleles, especially DR and DQ, strongly co-occurred, TCR associations were difficult to assign to individual alleles. The 87-base-pair reads could not distinguish some IMGT-functional V segments, including TRBV6-2 and TRBV6-3, so those segments were excluded. A cluster of highly shared sequence variants was judged likely to represent a technical artifact of the sequencing pipeline. A later analysis found that TCR association rates varied across HLA loci, with DRB1 alleles showing the most associated TCRs and HLA-C alleles the fewest. A later genetic analysis reported fewer N-insertions in productive TCRs among donors in an Asian-associated ancestry cluster than the roughly 700-donor mean. Sequencing depth was assumed to be roughly uniform across donors in the presence/absence analyses, though that assumption may not hold.

In total, about 650 healthy bone marrow donors made up the cohort. At the time of sampling, every cohort member was nominally healthy, though immune exposures that went unrecorded were likely present. The donor was CMV seronegative and belonged to the group of over 300 seronegative cohort members. Every donor gave a peripheral blood sample, and the peripheral blood mononuclear cells from that sample were used for TCR beta sequencing. The Qiagen DNeasy Blood Extraction Kit was used to extract genomic DNA from the blood cell samples. The specimen was PBMCs. The chain links TRBV19 with TRBJ2-7; a stretch of 8 junction bases matches TRBD2. The receptor was isolated from a woman between 40 and 55 years old in good health and CMV-seronegative. The CDR3 region: CASSPGLGSYEQYF. Here is the DNA: TGTGCCAGTAGTCCGGGACTAGGATCCTACGAGCAGTACTTC.